A selection of T cell receptor beta chains follows, all from one sample in a study of blood T cell repertoires in COVID-19. Generated by immunoSEQ multiplex PCR, the TCRdb table keeps only in-frame clones and is missing some. The sample lists roughly 250,000 clones; 88% were seen once. Sequenced sample: peripheral blood. Every receptor here comes from a woman aged 25 to 45 with acute or convalescent COVID-19. Both conserved end residues are part of each CDR3. The D gene is left open where the match is weak. Clone size, where shown, is once, few, many, or a class for clones that have expanded.

j_call clone_size d_call v_call cdr3_nt cdr3_aa
TRBJ2-1 . TRBD2 TRBV7-6 TGTGCCAGCAGTTGGACTAGCGGGTACAATGAGCAGTTCTTC CASSWTSGYNEQFF
TRBJ1-5 . TRBD1 TRBV19 TGTGCCAGTAGTTCGGACAGGATTTCAGGGGTGGGTCAGCCCCAGCATTTT CASSSDRISGVGQPQHF
TRBJ2-7 once TRBD2 TRBV4-1 TGCGCCAGCAGCCAAGGACTAGCGGGGGCCTACGAGCAGTACTTC CASSQGLAGAYEQYF
TRBJ2-1 . . TRBV18 TGTGCCAGCTCACCAGTAGTCAAATACAATGAGCAGTTCTTC CASSPVVKYNEQFF
TRBJ1-6 . TRBD1 TRBV6-6 TGTGCCAGCAGTTACCAGGCAGGGGGCAATTCACCCCTCCACTTT CASSYQAGGNSPLHF
TRBJ2-6 . . TRBV7-3 TGTGCCAGCAGCTTAACTGGACAGCCATCATCTGGGGCCAACGTCCTGACTTTC CASSLTGQPSSGANVLTF
TRBJ2-1 . TRBD1 TRBV27 TGTGCCAGCAGTTTCCCGGACAGGGTGAATGAGCAGTTCTTC CASSFPDRVNEQFF
TRBJ1-1 . . TRBV19 TGTGCCAGTAGTAATAGGGGGGGCGCAGGGAACACTGAAGCTTTCTTT CASSNRGGAGNTEAFF
TRBJ1-1 . TRBD1 TRBV20-1 TGCAGTGCTAGTCCAACGACAGGGGCCACTGAAGCTTTCTTT CSASPTTGATEAFF
TRBJ2-7 . . TRBV29-1 TGCAGCGTTGAAGGTCGCGGTTCCTACGAGCAGTACTTC CSVEGRGSYEQYF
TRBJ1-1 . TRBD1 TRBV3-1/TRBV3-2 TGTGCCAGCAGCCCCCCAGGAGGACAGGGTAGAATGAACACTGAAGCTTTCTTT CASSPPGGQGRMNTEAFF
TRBJ1-5 . TRBD1 TRBV5-1 TGCGCCAGCAGCTCAGGGGAACAGGGGTTGGATCAGCCCCAGCATTTT CASSSGEQGLDQPQHF
TRBJ2-3 . TRBD2 TRBV6-7 TGTGCCAGCAGGCCGGGGGGACCCCTCAAGGATACGCAGTATTTT CASRPGGPLKDTQYF
TRBJ2-7 . TRBD1 TRBV3-1/TRBV3-2 TGTGCCAGCAGCCAAGACGCGGGACAGGGGGCTGGGTACGAGCAGTACTTC CASSQDAGQGAGYEQYF
TRBJ1-5 once TRBD1 TRBV19 TGTGCTAGTAGAAGATTGAGGGGACAGGGGGGTTTGAACAATCAGCCCCAGCATTTT CASRRLRGQGGLNNQPQHF
TRBJ2-1 . TRBD2 TRBV14 TGTGCCAGCAGCCAAGAGTGGGGACCGGGACTAGCGGGAGATGGCTACAATGAGCAGTTCTTC CASSQEWGPGLAGDGYNEQFF
TRBJ2-7 . TRBD1 TRBV7-3 TGTGCCAGCAGCCCCGGGACAGGGGTATACGAGCAGTACTTC CASSPGTGVYEQYF
TRBJ2-5 . . TRBV29-1 TGCAGCGTTGGAGAACGGGGGACCCAGTACTTC CSVGERGTQYF
TRBJ2-2 . . TRBV21-1 TGTGCCAGCAGCAAAATTTCAGGGGCGTGGACAGGCGACACCGGGGAGCTGTTTTTT CASSKISGAWTGDTGELFF
TRBJ1-4 . . TRBV11-2 TGTGCCAGCAGCTTAGTTTCGCCAGGGCGGACTAATGAAAAACTGTTTTTT CASSLVSPGRTNEKLFF
TRBJ1-3 . . TRBV7-8 TGTGCCAGCAGCTTAGAACAGGGACCCTCTGGAAACACCATATATTTT CASSLEQGPSGNTIYF
TRBJ2-5 . . TRBV27 TGTGCCAGCAGTTTATTCCAAAAAGAGACCCAGTACTTC CASSLFQKETQYF
TRBJ1-5 . . TRBV18 TGTGCCAGCTCACCACCGTTCGGGGTTGGCAATCAGCCCCAGCATTTT CASSPPFGVGNQPQHF
TRBJ2-7 . TRBD1 TRBV6-6 TGTGCCAGCAGCCCGACAGGGGCCGAGCAGTACTTC CASSPTGAEQYF
TRBJ2-5 . . TRBV5-4 TGTGCCAGCACCCCGGGGTACCAAGAGACCCAGTACTTC CASTPGYQETQYF
TRBJ1-4 . . TRBV5-1 TGCGCCAGCAGCTTGACGAACGGTAATGAAAAACTGTTTTTT CASSLTNGNEKLFF
TRBJ2-1 . TRBD2 TRBV2 TGTGCCAGCGCGGGACTAGCGACAATCGGGGTTATGAATGAGCAGTTCTTC CASAGLATIGVMNEQFF
TRBJ2-2 . . TRBV27 TGTGCCAGCAGAAACAGGCAGAACACCGGGGAGCTGTTTTTT CASRNRQNTGELFF
TRBJ1-6 . . TRBV5-5 TGTGCCAGCAGCTTGGTAGGGGGCTATAATTCACCCCTCCACTTT CASSLVGGYNSPLHF
TRBJ2-2 . TRBD2 TRBV5-1 TGCGCTATCCCGGGGACTAGCGGAACGAACACCGGGGAGCTGTTTTTT CAIPGTSGTNTGELFF
TRBJ2-1 few TRBD2 TRBV7-3 TGTGCCAGCAGCCCCTCCGCCATAGCGGGTCGGGCCAATGAGCAGTTCTTC CASSPSAIAGRANEQFF